This record looks at one TCR beta chain sequence and its context. What it recognizes is unknown. Primers included in the PCR were 60 Vbeta and 13 Jbeta primers. As processed by the authors: Among the unique TCR beta chains that a later analysis counted, around 82 million in all, roughly 11 million were shared. Generated by immunoSEQ multiplex PCR, the TCRdb table keeps only in-frame clones and is missing some. V and J calls and clone size are those listed in that table; D and trimming were worked out from the DNA. The sample has 30,000 to 45,000 clones, around 80% seen once. The sample belongs to a study of cytomegalovirus exposure and HLA in healthy donors. Study findings and constraints: About 87% or about 30% of the time was how often most TCR beta V segments were productive, according to an earlier analysis. The study listed around 150 cytomegalovirus-associated TCR beta chains. Among TCR sequences, most were rare, though some public TCRs appeared in many donors.

Material for sequencing was PBMCs. This TCR was sampled from a woman between 18 and 29 years old in good health and CMV-seronegative.

CDR3 DNA sequence: TGCGCCAGCAGCCAAGGTGGGGAGGGCAATCAGCCCCAGCATTTT. This gives the protein CASSQGGEGNQPQHF. This chain connects TRBV4-1 to TRBJ1-5; D call uncertain. Trimming took 1 base from V and 2 from J, leaving 9 bases between them. The length of the CDR3 is 15 residues. Germline-derived CDR1 and CDR2 are MGHRA and YSYEKL.